These 23 T cell receptor beta chains share one sample of origin, sequenced in a study of regulatory T cells in long-lasting Graves disease. Time point in this sample: persistent/refractory GD, antithyroid drugs over 5 years with positive TRAb. Isolated PBMC RNA provided the starting material for the TCR library. Building of the TCR beta libraries involved iRepertoire HTBI primers and Arm-PCR of CDR3 regions. One entry per CDR3 protein results from TCRdb running MiXCR on the multiplex PCR reads. The sample has roughly 700,000 distinct CDR3 sequences; around 32% are singletons. Source: peripheral blood mononuclear cells (PBMCs), taken when the disease was refractory, from a patient treated with antithyroid drugs. All receptors derive from a female donor with Graves disease.

This clonotype was seen at least ten times. The chain links TRBV12-3 or TRBV12-4 to TRBJ1-6, with D possibly TRBD1 on 6 matching bases. The CDR3 has 18 amino acids. The germline V and J ends were trimmed by 2 bases and 7 bases, with 21 bases remaining between them. The CDR3 loop is CASSLLQGGISRNSPLHF. DNA for the CDR3: TGTGCCAGCAGTTTACTACAGGGCGGCATTTCTCGAAATTCACCCCTCCACTTT.

V usage is TRBV19 and J usage is TRBJ2-7; D is possibly TRBD1 or TRBD2 (5 bases each). The CDR3 length is 13 residues. Germline V gene data show CDR1 as LNHDA and CDR2 as SQIVND (reference sequence). The germline V and J ends were trimmed by 3 bases and 3 bases, with 9 bases remaining between them. DNA for the CDR3: TGTGCCAGTAGTATGGGACCAAACTACGAGCAGTACTTC. As protein: CASSMGPNYEQYF.

The V call is TRBV2, the J call TRBJ1-4; TRBD1 might be the D (5 bases). The V end was cut by 6 bases, the J end by 5 bases, with 10 bases between. This CDR3 spans 13 amino acids. Per germline, CDR1 SNHLY and CDR2 FYNNEI. This CDR3 reads CASRDRENEKLFF. The CDR3 region has the DNA TGTGCCAGCAGAGACAGAGAAAATGAAAAACTGTTTTTT.

This sequence joins TRBV20-1 and TRBJ1-2, with TRBD1 as a possible D gene (5 bases). V was pared by 6 bases and J by 1 base, with 15 bases between. This CDR3 region has 14 residues. CDR1 is DFQATT, CDR2 SNEGSKA, per germline (reference sequence). The CDR3 spells CSAGGQGGNYGYTF. CDR3 coding DNA: TGCAGTGCCGGAGGGCAGGGTGGTAACTATGGCTACACCTTC.

The J gene is TRBJ2-7, the V gene TRBV11-2; D is ambiguous. This CDR3 has 14 residues. Germline loops: CDR1 SGHAT, CDR2 FQNNGV. V was shortened by 2 bases and J by 3 bases, with 11 bases between the two germline ends. CDR3 in amino acids: CASSLRNLVYEQYF. Here the CDR3 DNA reads TGTGCCAGCAGCTTAAGGAATTTAGTCTACGAGCAGTACTTC.

This clonotype was seen repeatedly, ten times or more. This chain links TRBV2 with TRBJ1-1; maybe TRBD1 (6 bases). CDR3 length equals 14 residues. Germline-derived CDR1 and CDR2 are SNHLY and FYNNEI. V lost 6 bases and J 2 bases, leaving 13 bases between the germline ends. The CDR3 is CASSVTGPNTEAFF. The CDR3 DNA sequence: TGTGCCAGCAGCGTCACAGGGCCCAACACTGAAGCTTTCTTT.

This chain links TRBV20-1 with TRBJ1-5, with unresolved D. This CDR3 contains 12 residues. With 5 bases removed from V and 8 bases from J, the gap between germline ends came to 13 bases. From germline, CDR1 is DFQATT and CDR2 SNEGSKA (reference sequence). The chain's CDR3 is CSARVFGKPQHF. In nucleotides, the CDR3 is TGCAGTGCTCGGGTGTTCGGGAAGCCCCAGCATTTT.

This clonotype was observed many times. The chain employs TRBV7-8 and TRBJ1-6, with 9 bases lining up with TRBD1. Germline values: CDR1 SGHVS, CDR2 FQNEAQ. The CDR3 totals 14 residues. V lost 6 bases, J lost 8 bases, and 5 bases stayed unmatched. The CDR3 sequence: CASRPGTGYSPLHF. The CDR3 bases are TGTGCCAGCAGGCCCGGGACAGGGTATTCACCCCTCCACTTT.

This clonotype was picked up a small number of times. The V gene is TRBV6-1, the J gene TRBJ2-4, with D possibly TRBD2 on 6 matching bases. Trimming shortened V by 6 bases and J by 3 bases, and 15 bases separated the two germline ends. CDR1 is MNHNS, CDR2 SASEGT, per germline. The CDR3 length is 15 residues. The CDR3 DNA is TGTGCCAGCAGATCCGGGGGAGTAGGCAAAAACATTCAGTACTTC. This sequence encodes CASRSGGVGKNIQYF.

This clonotype was observed many times. This chain connects TRBV6-1 to TRBJ2-5, with 7 bases lining up with TRBD1. Trimming took 5 bases from V and 4 from J; bases not matched to a gene: 13. Germline lookup yields CDR1 MNHNS and CDR2 SASEGT. This CDR3 is built from 16 residues. The CDR3 DNA reads as TGTGCCAGCAGTAGACGACAGGGAAGGCTGTCAGAGACCCAGTACTTC. The encoded protein is CASSRRQGRLSETQYF.

The CDR3 nucleotides read TGTGCCAGCAGCGACCACGCGCCGGGGGAGCTGTTTTTT. This encodes CASSDHAPGELFF. This chain connects TRBV6-1 to TRBJ2-2; D call uncertain. Trimming left V 6 bases short and J 8 bases short, with 13 bases between. Per the germline V gene, CDR1 is MNHNS and CDR2 is SASEGT. CDR3 length: 13 amino acids.

The chain links TRBV12-3 or TRBV12-4 to TRBJ1-1; D uncertain. The CDR3 extends over 12 amino acids. V was trimmed by 1 base and J by 8 bases, leaving 8 bases between them. The CDR3 bases are TGTGCCAGCAGTTTAGGTATGGGGGAAGCTTTCTTT. Translation: CASSLGMGEAFF.

The J gene is TRBJ2-3, the V gene TRBV4-1, with D possibly being TRBD2 (5 bases). Germline-derived CDR1 and CDR2 are MGHRA and YSYEKL. V lost 2 bases and J lost 1, with 10 bases in between. The CDR3 spans 15 residues. In DNA form, the CDR3 reads TGCGCCAGCAGCCAAATAGGAGCGGGCACAGATACGCAGTATTTT. Its translation: CASSQIGAGTDTQYF.

In this sample, this clonotype turned up many times. The J gene is TRBJ1-3, the V gene TRBV28; perhaps TRBD1 as D (6 bases). Trimming left V 7 bases short and J 0 bases short, with 10 bases between. Germline CDR1 MDHEN, CDR2 SYDVKM. The CDR3 is 14 amino acids. The CDR3 sequence is CASKEGHSGNTIYF. The CDR3 coding sequence is TGTGCCAGCAAGGAGGGACACTCTGGAAACACCATATATTTT.

This clonotype was seen at least ten times. DNA for the CDR3: TGTGCCAGCAAAGGAGGACTAGCGGACTACGAGCAGTACTTC. Its translation is CASKGGLADYEQYF. The chain couples TRBV2 to TRBJ2-7; 10 bases fit TRBD2. J was trimmed by 3 bases and V by 7 bases; bases with no gene match: 6. Germline V gene sequence: CDR1 SNHLY, CDR2 FYNNEI. This CDR3 comprises 14 residues.

The chain employs TRBV27 and TRBJ1-1, with D unresolved. Germline V lookup: CDR1 MNHEY, CDR2 SMNVEV (reference sequence). There are 13 residues in the CDR3. V was cut by 6 bases and J by 11 bases, with 19 bases left in between. CDR3 amino acids: CASRGNDQRGAFF. In nucleotides, the CDR3 is TGTGCCAGCAGAGGAAACGACCAGCGGGGTGCTTTCTTT.

This clonotype showed up just a few times. The rearrangement links TRBV10-3 to TRBJ2-7; TRBD2 is a possible D gene (5 bases). The CDR3 contains 12 residues. Deletions cut 9 bases from V and 0 bases from J, with 9 bases between. Germline V gene sequence: CDR1 ENHRY, CDR2 SYGVKD. The DNA of the CDR3 is TGTGCCATTAGCGTAAACTCCTACGAGCAGTACTTC. Its protein product is CAISVNSYEQYF.

The chain carries TRBV9 and TRBJ2-2; 9 nucleotides agree with TRBD2. The V gene's germline CDR1 is SGDLS and CDR2 YYNGEE. CDR3 length: 16 amino acids. Losses at the gene ends were 4 bases for V and 0 bases for J; bases not matched to a gene: 4. The CDR3 region is CASSPRLAANTGELFF. The CDR3 nucleotides read TGTGCCAGCAGCCCAAGACTAGCGGCGAACACCGGGGAGCTGTTTTTT.

V usage is TRBV6-2 or TRBV6-3 and J usage is TRBJ2-7; the D gene could be TRBD1 or TRBD2 (5 bases each). V was shortened by 1 base and J by 3 bases, with 16 bases between the two germline ends. The CDR3 runs 16 residues. Germline CDR1 is MNHEY and CDR2 is SVGEGT. The CDR3 bases are TGTGCCAGCAGTTACTACGATGGGTGGGGACGCTACGAGCAGTACTTC. It yields the protein CASSYYDGWGRYEQYF.

This clonotype was seen a handful of times. This chain connects TRBV20-1 to TRBJ2-5; D might be TRBD1 or TRBD2, each matching 5 bases. Per the germline V gene, CDR1 is DFQATT and CDR2 is SNEGSKA (reference sequence). V lost 6 bases and J lost 5, with 19 bases in between. This CDR3 is built from 14 residues. The chain's CDR3 is CSAGRDGPWETQYF. CDR3 sequence (DNA): TGCAGTGCCGGAAGGGACGGTCCTTGGGAGACCCAGTACTTC.

This sequence joins TRBV27 and TRBJ1-2; 10 bases fit TRBD1. The V gene's germline CDR1 is MNHEY and CDR2 SMNVEV (reference sequence). The CDR3 is 16 amino acids. V was clipped by 3 bases and J by 3 bases; unmatched bases: 7. In nucleotides, the CDR3 is TGTGCCAGCAGTTTCACCGGACAGGGGGATCACTATGGCTACACCTTC. The encoded protein is CASSFTGQGDHYGYTF.

The chain employs TRBV7-9 and TRBJ2-7; D uncertain. With 3 bases removed from V and 5 bases from J, the gap between germline ends came to 8 bases. This CDR3 is 12 amino acids long. Germline V gene lookup returns CDR1 SEHNR and CDR2 FQNEAQ (reference sequence). CDR3 amino acids: CASSFGRNEQYF. The CDR3 nucleotides read TGTGCCAGCAGCTTCGGTAGGAACGAGCAGTACTTC.

This clonotype was counted between two and nine times. The chain has TRBV10-2 and TRBJ1-5; D call uncertain. This CDR3 is 15 amino acids long. CDR1 is WSHSY and CDR2 is SAAADI in the germline V gene. Trimming cost V 2 bases and J 1 base, with 9 bases left between them. The CDR3 here is CASSERGRSNQPQHF. The CDR3, as DNA: TGCGCCAGCAGTGAGAGAGGGCGCAGCAATCAGCCCCAGCATTTT.